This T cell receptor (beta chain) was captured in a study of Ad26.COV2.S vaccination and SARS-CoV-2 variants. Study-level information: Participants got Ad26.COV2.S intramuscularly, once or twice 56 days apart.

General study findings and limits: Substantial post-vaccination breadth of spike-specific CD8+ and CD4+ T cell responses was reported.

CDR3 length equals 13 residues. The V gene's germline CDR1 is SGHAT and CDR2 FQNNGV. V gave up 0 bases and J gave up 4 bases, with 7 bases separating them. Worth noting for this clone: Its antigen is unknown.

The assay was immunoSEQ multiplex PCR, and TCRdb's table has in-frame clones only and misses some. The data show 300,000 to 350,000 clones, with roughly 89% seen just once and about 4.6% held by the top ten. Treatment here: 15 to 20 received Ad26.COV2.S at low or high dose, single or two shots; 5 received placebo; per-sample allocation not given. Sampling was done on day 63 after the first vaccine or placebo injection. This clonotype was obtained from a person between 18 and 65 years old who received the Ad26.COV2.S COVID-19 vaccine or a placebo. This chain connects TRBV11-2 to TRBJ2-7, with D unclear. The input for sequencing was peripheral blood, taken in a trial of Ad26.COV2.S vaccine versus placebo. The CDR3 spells CASSLEVLYEQYF. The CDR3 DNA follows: TGTGCCAGCAGCTTAGAGGTACTTTACGAGCAGTACTTC.